This TCR beta chain comes out of a study of regulatory T cells in long-lasting Graves disease. This CDR3 region has 15 residues. CDR1 is SGHAT and CDR2 is FQNNGV in the germline V gene. Trimming took 4 bases from V and 1 from J, leaving 12 bases between them. Sequencing libraries for TCR beta were prepared with iRepertoire HTBI primers and Arm-PCR of CDR3 regions. From the multiplex PCR reads, TCRdb called clonotypes with MiXCR, one entry per CDR3 protein. The table has roughly 400,000 distinct CDR3 sequences, 16% seen once. This clonotype was seen at least ten times. Noted time point: newly diagnosed GD, antithyroid drugs for less than 3 months. Isolated PBMC RNA provided the starting material for the TCR library. Another study also made use of these data, one on T cells in Graves' hyperthyroidism and ophthalmopathy.

The TCR comes from a young woman with Graves disease. Sequencing was performed on peripheral blood mononuclear cells (PBMCs), taken at new diagnosis, from a patient treated with antithyroid drugs. The V call is TRBV11-2, the J call TRBJ2-3; D gene uncertain. The CDR3 region has the DNA TGTGCCAGCAGCTCCCCCGGCAGTCGCACAGATACGCAGTATTTT. Translating gives CASSSPGSRTDTQYF.